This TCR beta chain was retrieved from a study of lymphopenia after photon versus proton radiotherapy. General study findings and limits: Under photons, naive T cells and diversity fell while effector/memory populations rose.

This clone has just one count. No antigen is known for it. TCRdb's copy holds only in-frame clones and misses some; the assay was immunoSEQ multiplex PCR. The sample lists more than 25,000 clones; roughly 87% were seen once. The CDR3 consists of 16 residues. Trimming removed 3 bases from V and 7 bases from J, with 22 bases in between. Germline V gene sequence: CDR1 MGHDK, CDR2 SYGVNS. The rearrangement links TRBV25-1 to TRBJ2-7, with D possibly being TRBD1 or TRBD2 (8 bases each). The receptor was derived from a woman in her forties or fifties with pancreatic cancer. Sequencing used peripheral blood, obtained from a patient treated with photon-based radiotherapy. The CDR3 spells CASSDYGQGLGGEQYF. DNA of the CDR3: TGTGCCAGCAGTGATTATGGACAGGGACTAGGTGGGGAGCAGTACTTC.